This T cell receptor beta chain was sequenced for a study of blood T cell repertoires in COVID-19. The repertoire was sequenced with immunoSEQ multiplex PCR; TCRdb's copy has only in-frame clones and lacks some. This table holds 250,000 to 400,000 clones, around 90% found once. The CDR3 spans 14 residues. The V and J ends lost 4 bases and 2 bases respectively, with 12 bases between them. Germline V lookup: CDR1 MDHEN, CDR2 SYDVKM. The chain couples TRBV28 to TRBJ2-7, with D perhaps TRBD2 (5 bases). The sample comprised peripheral blood. This receptor was taken from a man aged 50 or older with active or convalescent COVID-19. The CDR3 spells CASSSPTGTYEQYF. The CDR3 DNA follows: TGTGCCAGCAGTTCCCCTACCGGGACCTACGAGCAGTACTTC.